This T cell receptor beta chain was sequenced in a study of identical twins. Each CDR3 protein gets one entry after TCRdb re-called the 5' RACE reads with MiXCR. The data show a few hundred thousand distinct CDR3 sequences, 24% seen once. This sample also appeared in a second study, on T cells expressing NK-cell markers.

Sequenced: CD4+ T cells sorted from blood. The source is a woman aged 18-35 years in good health.

CDR3 amino acids: CASTDRWGETQYF. The CDR3 DNA is TGTGCCAGCACGGACAGGTGGGGGGAGACCCAGTACTTC. The genes are TRBV11-3 and TRBJ2-5; TRBD1 matches at 7 bases. The germline V gene encodes CDR1 SGHNT and CDR2 YENEEA. V gave up 7 bases and J gave up 5 bases; unmatched junction bases: 7. The CDR3 is 13 amino acids.